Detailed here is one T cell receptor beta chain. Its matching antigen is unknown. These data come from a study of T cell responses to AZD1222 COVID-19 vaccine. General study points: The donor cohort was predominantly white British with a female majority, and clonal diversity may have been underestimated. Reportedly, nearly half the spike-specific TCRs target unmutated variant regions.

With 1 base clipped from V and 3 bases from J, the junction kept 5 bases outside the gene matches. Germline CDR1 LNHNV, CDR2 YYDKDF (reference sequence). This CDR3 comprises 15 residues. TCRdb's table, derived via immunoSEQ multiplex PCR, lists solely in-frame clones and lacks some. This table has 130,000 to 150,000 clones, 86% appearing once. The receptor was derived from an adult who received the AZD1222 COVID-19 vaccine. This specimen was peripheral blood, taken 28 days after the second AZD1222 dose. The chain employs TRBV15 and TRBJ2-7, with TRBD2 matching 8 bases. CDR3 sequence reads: CATSRAGSGVYEQYF. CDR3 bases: TGTGCCACCAGCAGAGCGGGTAGCGGGGTCTACGAGCAGTACTTC.